The 2 T cell receptor beta chains in this list originate from one sample, sequenced in a study of blood T cell repertoires in COVID-19. TCRdb keeps only in-frame clones here, not all; method: immunoSEQ multiplex PCR. The sample carries approximately 54,000 clones, around nine tenths recorded once. Sequencing used peripheral blood. All receptors derive from a woman in her forties with active COVID-19.

The V call is TRBV5-1, the J call TRBJ2-7, with D hard to call. Trimming removed 2 bases from V and 6 bases from J, with 15 bases in between. Germline lookup yields CDR1 SGHRS and CDR2 YFSETQ. The CDR3 contains 14 residues. The CDR3 region is CASSLNGAVSEQYF. Written as DNA, the CDR3 is TGCGCCAGCAGCTTAAACGGAGCAGTAAGCGAGCAGTACTTC.

V and J are TRBV7-5 and TRBJ2-6; the table's TRBD2 call for D was not verified on the DNA. TRBV7-5 is a pseudogene segment. This CDR3 is built from 18 residues. DNA of the CDR3: TGTGCCAGAAGCTTATCGGGGGGGCATCCGTTTAAGGCCAACGTCCTGACTTTC. It specifies CARSLSGGHPFKANVLTF.